This T cell receptor (beta chain) originates from a study of shared clonotypes between healthy human individuals. Study context: CD4 naive and CD4 memory each took three plates per donor, while CD8 naive took two and CD8 memory one.

As for this clone: Its antigen is still unknown.

Whole-study results and caveats: Around 5% of naive CD4 clonotypes were common to four donors.

Original data processing: Filtering of immunoSEQ junctional sequences could not match full-length read filtering. Data came from immunoSEQ multiplex PCR; TCRdb stores just in-frame clones and leaves some out. Clone size and the V and J calls come from that table; the DNA yielded D and trimming. The sample has approximately 2,000,000 clones, 92% seen once. The donor cohort consisted entirely of Caucasian adults residing in Nashville, Tennessee. Specimen: naive CD4+ T cells from PBMCs. The subset was: CD45RA+ positively selected. This clonotype was obtained from a man younger than 35 in good health. Some clones in this sample may be carry-over from other donors' samples.

CDR3: CASSQDWLQAAYNEQFF. In nucleotides, the CDR3 is TGCGCCAGCAGCCAAGATTGGTTACAGGCCGCCTACAATGAGCAGTTCTTC. V is TRBV4-1 and J is TRBJ2-1; maybe TRBD1 (5 bases). Per the germline V gene, CDR1 is MGHRA and CDR2 is YSYEKL. This CDR3 has 17 residues. V was clipped by 0 bases and J by 2 bases, with 14 bases between them.